These T cell receptor beta chains were read from a single sample in a study of post-analysis software for immune sequencing data. TCRdb re-derived calls from the PCR reads in MiXCR, one entry per CDR3 protein. The sample shows about 820,000 distinct CDR3 sequences, under 70% of them seen only once. The sample comprised blood. The receptors were sampled from a girl between 5 and 17 years old with multiple sclerosis. CDR3s include the opening cysteine and the closing phenylalanine or tryptophan. Part of the rows lack a size; the others show once, few, many or a class for expanded clones.

>TRBV3-1|few
CASSQVGGEQFF
>TRBV7-9|few
CASSLDRVPYEQYF
>TRBV5-1|.
CASSIGLAGLSTDTQYF
>TRBV6-1|.
CASSARGGSYQPQHF
>TRBV4-1|.
CASSQDGHSNQPQHF
>TRBV6-5|few
CASRQGANTGELFF
>TRBV4-2|.
CASSQDLDRGNQPQHF
>TRBV3-1|.
CANSPLWGPYEQYF
>TRBV20-1|.
CSARWAYEQYF
>TRBV4-2|few
CASSQDVARGGEQYF
>TRBV27|.
CASSLLLAGDTQYF
>TRBV6-5|.
CASSRTGAYYEQYF
>TRBV5-6|.
CASRRTGKLYNEQFF
>TRBV2|once
CASSAGIAKNIQYF
>TRBV6-2/TRBV6-3|few
CASSYVAVPYEQYF
>TRBV6-5|.
CASSPLAGSSTDTQYF
>TRBV12-3/TRBV12-4|few
CASSLGGRGVNYGYTF
>TRBV5-1|.
CASSLGTSGGINEQFF
>TRBV12-5|.
CASGLWARPQETQYF
>TRBV24-1|.
CATSDLAGLATDTQYF
>TRBV12-3/TRBV12-4|.
CASSSTLYGYTF
>TRBV7-9|once
CASSLGQGAHGEQYF
>TRBV20-1|.
CSAREEPGQGSVITNNQPQHF
>TRBV2|.
CASSERTSSYNEQFF
>TRBV5-4|.
CASSFLPTYGYTF
>TRBV11-1|.
CASSLEGQTGERFF
>TRBV28|.
CASSFSGQGTRGYGYTF
>TRBV7-6|.
CASSLAYRQGDSPLHF
>TRBV20-1|few
CSARDRLAGYNEQFF
>TRBV24-1|few
CATSDWGGRAFF
>TRBV24-1|.
CATSGDSRAVNEQFF
>TRBV20-1|.
CSARLTSSYNEQFF
>TRBV7-9|.
CASSRTGGVTYEQYF
>TRBV3-1|.
CASSHWLAGNYEQYF
>TRBV10-3|.
CAIRQQGANEKLFF
>TRBV7-6|once
CASSLGDFSPLHF
>TRBV14|few
CASSQPTPGLAGSEQYF
>TRBV12-3/TRBV12-4|few
CASSLTGTSQPQHF
>TRBV3-1|.
CASSQESGSGQETQYF
>TRBV5-1|.
CASSLEGITAQETQYF
>TRBV7-9|.
CASSHGRDEQFF
>TRBV5-1|.
CASSLVQGAGTDTQYF
>TRBV29-1|.
CSSTEGIPNYGYTF
>TRBV10-3|few
CAISEEVRAEETQYF